The entry below gives a single T cell receptor beta chain sequence along with its context. Its antigen is currently unknown. This sample is part of a study of T cell responses to AZD1222 COVID-19 vaccine. Study results and limitations: The study identified only five to seven AZD1222 recipients as seropositive at baseline.

The table came from immunoSEQ multiplex PCR; TCRdb's copy has only in-frame clones and leaves some out. The table has tens of thousands of clones, nearly 90% seen once. The V gene's germline CDR1 is SGHRS and CDR2 YFSETQ. The trim removed 4 bases at V and 6 bases at J, leaving 4 bases unmatched. The CDR3 is made up of 13 amino acids. This sequence originates from an adult in good health. Sequenced material: peripheral blood, taken on day 0 of MenACWY control vaccination. The chain uses TRBV5-1 and TRBJ2-7; 10 nucleotides line up with TRBD1. The CDR3 DNA follows: TGCGCCAGCAGCCGGGACAGGGGCTCCGAGCAGTACTTC. This sequence encodes CASSRDRGSEQYF.